This T cell receptor (beta chain) comes out of a study of shared clonotypes between healthy human individuals. Sequencing was performed with immunoSEQ multiplex PCR; in TCRdb, only in-frame clones are kept and a portion is missing. Here the sample spans around 1.5 million clones, 98% being singletons. This clone is a singleton in its sample. Partitioning of CD4+ cells yielded a CD45RA+ naive subset and a CD45RA-negative memory subset. The germline V gene encodes CDR1 MDHEN and CDR2 SYDVKM. V was cut by 2 bases and J by 1 base, with 20 bases left in between. There are 18 residues in the CDR3. This clonotype originated in a man aged 25 to 40 in good health. J is TRBJ1-1 and V is TRBV28; no firm D call. The specimen was naive CD4+ T cells sorted from blood. The subset denotes: CD45RA+ positively selected. CDR3 loop: CASSLGVRRGARNTEAFF. Written as DNA, the CDR3 is TGTGCCAGCAGTTTAGGAGTTAGGAGAGGAGCCCGGAACACTGAAGCTTTCTTT.